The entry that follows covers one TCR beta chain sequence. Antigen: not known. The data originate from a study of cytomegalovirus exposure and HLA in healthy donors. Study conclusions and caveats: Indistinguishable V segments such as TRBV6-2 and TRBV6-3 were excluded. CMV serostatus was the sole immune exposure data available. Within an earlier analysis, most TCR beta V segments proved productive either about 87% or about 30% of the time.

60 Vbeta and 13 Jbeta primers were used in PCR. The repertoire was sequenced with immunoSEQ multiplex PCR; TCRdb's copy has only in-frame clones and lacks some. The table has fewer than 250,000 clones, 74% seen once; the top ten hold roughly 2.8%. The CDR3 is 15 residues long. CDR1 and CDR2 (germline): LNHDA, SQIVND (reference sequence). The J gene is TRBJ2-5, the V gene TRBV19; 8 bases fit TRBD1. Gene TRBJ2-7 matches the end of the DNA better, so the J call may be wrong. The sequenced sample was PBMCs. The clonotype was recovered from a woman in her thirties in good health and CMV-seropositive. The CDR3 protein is CASSTGTGGFYEQYF. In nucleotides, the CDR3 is TGTGCCAGTAGTACAGGGACAGGTGGTTTCTACGAGCAGTACTTC.